This entry lists 21 T cell receptor beta chains sequenced from one sample in a study of T cell responses to AZD1222 COVID-19 vaccine. Generated by immunoSEQ multiplex PCR, the TCRdb table keeps only in-frame clones and is missing some. The sample shows over 130,000 clones, 90% to 95% of them seen only once. Sequenced here: peripheral blood, sampled on day 0 of AZD1222 vaccination. Receptors originate from an adult in good health.

The V and J genes are TRBV11-3 and TRBJ2-1, with D tentatively TRBD1 or TRBD2 (6 bases each). The CDR3 sequence is 14 residues long. The V gene lost 3 bases and the J gene lost 6 bases, with 12 bases spanning the gap. From germline, CDR1 is SGHNT and CDR2 YENEEA. DNA for the CDR3: TGTGCCAGCAGCTTTCCGGGGGCGGGCAATGAGCAGTTCTTC. Its protein product is CASSFPGAGNEQFF.

The V and J genes are TRBV23-1 and TRBJ2-7; tentative D call: TRBD2 (7 bases). TRBV23-1 is labeled an ORF, and its function is uncertain. The CDR3 is made up of 18 amino acids. V was pared by 3 bases and J by 4 bases, with 25 bases between. CDR3 in DNA: TGCGCCAGCAGTCACGCCCGGCGGGGGCATGCGGAAGGGTACGAGCAGTACGTC. Protein sequence: CASSHARRGHAEGYEQYV.

The chain carries TRBV9 and TRBJ2-5, with 7 bases matching TRBD1. Germline values: CDR1 SGDLS, CDR2 YYNGEE. V trimming: 4 bases; J trimming: 4 bases; junction bases outside the gene matches: 10. This CDR3 comprises 15 residues. CDR3 sequence reads: CASSQLGTVGETQYF. The CDR3 region has the DNA TGTGCCAGCAGCCAACTGGGGACAGTGGGAGAGACCCAGTACTTC.

This clone came up a few times. The chain combines TRBV11-3 with TRBJ2-2; 8 bases are a match to TRBD2. The germline V gene has CDR1 SGHNT and CDR2 YENEEA. Trimming at V came to 0 bases and at J to 1 base, leaving 7 bases not matched to a gene. The CDR3 contains 18 residues. The CDR3 spells CASSLDQSGSGNTGELFF. CDR3 nucleotides: TGTGCCAGCAGCTTAGATCAGAGCGGGAGTGGGAACACCGGGGAGCTGTTTTTT.

The CDR3, as DNA: TGTGCCAGCAGCTTAGGGTGGGACTCCGCCTGGGATACGCAGTATTTT. This gives the protein CASSLGWDSAWDTQYF. V is TRBV7-2 and J is TRBJ2-3; tentatively, D is TRBD2 (6 bases). The germline V gene has CDR1 SGHTA and CDR2 FQGNSA. This CDR3 has 16 residues. V dropped 1 base and J dropped 6 bases, with 17 bases sitting between them.

The chain recombines TRBV29-1 with TRBJ1-3; no definite D call. The V gene's germline CDR1 is SQVTM and CDR2 ANQGSEA. The ends were cut back, 4 bases at V and 0 bases at J, with 10 bases in the middle. The CDR3 has 14 amino acids. The DNA for the CDR3 is TGCAGCGTTGCCCCCGTCTCCTCTGGAAACACCATATATTTT. Its translation: CSVAPVSSGNTIYF.

The chain links TRBV9 to TRBJ1-3; D is unclear. Germline loops: CDR1 SGDLS, CDR2 YYNGEE. There are 13 residues in the CDR3. With 0 bases removed from V and 2 bases from J, the gap between germline ends came to 3 bases. CDR3 coding DNA: TGTGCCAGCAGCGTAGCAGCTGGAAACACCATATATTTT. Its translation is CASSVAAGNTIYF.

The V call is TRBV28, the J call TRBJ1-2; D is undetermined. The CDR3 has 14 residues. Trimming stripped 7 bases from V and 4 bases from J, with 16 bases between. CDR1 MDHEN and CDR2 SYDVKM come from the germline V gene. CDR3 loop: CASNSIGLGYGYTF. The DNA for the CDR3 is TGTGCCAGCAATTCAATAGGGTTGGGCTATGGCTACACCTTC.

In this sample, this clone turned up once. CDR3 bases: TGCGCCAGCAGCCAACAAGACAGGTCGAACACTGAAGCTTTCTTT. It is translated as CASSQQDRSNTEAFF. The J gene is TRBJ1-1, the V gene TRBV4-3; tentative D call: TRBD1 (6 bases). V lost 2 bases, J lost 1 base, and 11 bases lay in between. The CDR3 extends over 15 amino acids. Germline loops: CDR1 LGHNA, CDR2 YSLEER.

The chain has TRBV7-2 and TRBJ2-1; 9 bases are shared with TRBD2. The CDR3 runs 13 residues. Germline values: CDR1 SGHTA, CDR2 FQGNSA. With 5 bases clipped from V and 15 bases from J, the junction kept 11 bases outside the gene matches. The DNA for the CDR3 is TGTGCCAGCAGCCCCCTGGTAGCGGGGGTCCCGTTCTTC. Translation: CASSPLVAGVPFF.

The chain carries TRBV9 and TRBJ1-2, with D hard to call. The CDR3 sequence is 14 residues long. Germline assignment: CDR1 SGDLS and CDR2 YYNGEE. V lost 4 bases to trimming and J lost 3 bases, with 13 bases between them. The CDR3 nucleotides are TGTGCCAGCAGCCCCCGAACGGCTCACTATGGCTACACCTTC. It yields the protein CASSPRTAHYGYTF.

This clone was seen a few times. The rearrangement uses TRBV6-4 and TRBJ2-1; 11 bases map to TRBD2. CDR1 MRHNA and CDR2 SNTAGT come from the germline V gene. V shed 0 bases and J 8 bases; nucleotides not matched to a gene: 3. This CDR3 region has 15 residues. This chain's CDR3 is CASSDSSGGAYEQFF. As DNA, the CDR3 is TGTGCCAGCAGTGACTCTAGCGGGGGGGCCTATGAGCAGTTCTTC.

V and J are TRBV28 and TRBJ1-2, with 8 bases that match TRBD1. The germline V gene has CDR1 MDHEN and CDR2 SYDVKM. V lost 5 bases, J lost 4 bases, and 9 bases stayed unmatched. This CDR3 contains 15 residues. The CDR3 region has the DNA TGTGCCAGCAGTGCCCTCAGGGGGCATGGCTATGGCTACACCTTC. The encoded protein is CASSALRGHGYGYTF.

The V gene is TRBV5-1, the J gene TRBJ1-1; D is undetermined. Per the germline V gene, CDR1 is SGHRS and CDR2 is YFSETQ. V was pared by 1 base and J by 3 bases, with 7 bases between. The CDR3 runs 13 residues. This CDR3 is CASSLLGYTEAFF. CDR3 in DNA: TGCGCCAGCAGCTTGTTGGGGTACACTGAAGCTTTCTTT.

The chain recombines TRBV7-9 with TRBJ1-1; TRBD1 might be the D (5 bases). This CDR3 is built from 15 residues. Germline V gene data show CDR1 as SEHNR and CDR2 as FQNEAQ (reference sequence). Trimming stripped 4 bases from V and 1 base from J, with 13 bases between. CDR3 nucleotides: TGTGCCAGCAGCTCGTACAGGTTAAAGAACACTGAAGCTTTCTTT. This sequence encodes CASSSYRLKNTEAFF. The full variable domain, in which reference TRBV7-9 and TRBJ1-1 provide the parts outside the CDR3, is DTGVSQNPRHKITKRGQNVTFRCDPISEHNRLYWYRQTLGQGPEFLTYFQNEAQLEKSRLLSDRFSAERPKGSFSTLEIQRTEQGDSAMYLCASSSYRLKNTEAFFGQGTRLTVV.

The gene calls are TRBV6-5 and TRBJ2-5, with D hard to call. V was trimmed by 4 bases and J by 1 base, leaving 7 bases between them. CDR1 is MNHEY, CDR2 SVGAGI, per germline. This CDR3 contains 13 residues. The CDR3 sequence: CASSFAVQETQYF. The CDR3 coding sequence is TGTGCCAGCAGTTTTGCGGTCCAAGAGACCCAGTACTTC.

The chain couples TRBV7-8 to TRBJ1-2; 7 bases map to TRBD1. Germline values: CDR1 SGHVS, CDR2 FQNEAQ. V trimming: 6 bases; J trimming: 7 bases; junction bases outside the gene matches: 5. CDR3 length: 12 residues. The DNA for the CDR3 is TGTGCCAGCAGAGATACAGGGGTTGGCTACACCTTC. This gives the protein CASRDTGVGYTF. Looking up the rest from reference TRBV7-8 and TRBJ1-2 gives the full variable domain: GAGVSQSPRYKVAKRGQDVALRCDPISGHVSLFWYQQALGQGPEFLTYFQNEAQLDKSGLPSDRFFAERPEGSVSTLKIQRTQQEDSAVYLCASRDTGVGYTFGSGTRLTVV.

The rearrangement joins TRBV4-3 to TRBJ1-1; 11 bases are a match to TRBD1. Trimming at V came to 3 bases and at J to 5 bases, leaving 2 bases not matched to a gene. This CDR3 is built from 14 residues. Per the germline V gene, CDR1 is LGHNA and CDR2 is YSLEER. This chain's CDR3 is CASSHGQGATEAFF. CDR3 in DNA: TGCGCCAGCAGCCATGGACAGGGGGCGACTGAAGCTTTCTTT.

The chain carries TRBV11-2 and TRBJ1-6; the D is unclear. This CDR3 has 18 amino acids. V was clipped by 0 bases and J by 6 bases, with 18 bases between them. Germline V gene sequence: CDR1 SGHAT, CDR2 FQNNGV. CDR3 sequence (DNA): TGTGCCAGCAGCTTAGAGGTATACTCCTACTGGGGTAATTCACCCCTCCACTTT. This sequence encodes CASSLEVYSYWGNSPLHF.

The chain couples TRBV19 to TRBJ1-5, with D possibly being TRBD1 (6 bases). The CDR3 has 16 amino acids. With 7 bases removed from V and 2 bases from J, the gap between germline ends came to 18 bases. Germline loops: CDR1 LNHDA, CDR2 SQIVND (reference sequence). CDR3 nucleotides: TGTGCCAGTACCGATGCACAGGGAAGGGGCAATCAGCCCCAGCATTTT. This gives the protein CASTDAQGRGNQPQHF.

The DNA for the CDR3 is TGTGCCAGCAGTGAAGCGCGGGCGGGGACTGAAGCTTTCTTT. Translating gives CASSEARAGTEAFF. The chain links TRBV6-1 to TRBJ1-1; D remains unclear. The CDR3 consists of 14 residues. Germline values: CDR1 MNHNS, CDR2 SASEGT. The germline V and J ends were trimmed by 0 bases and 5 bases, with 10 bases remaining between them.